This T cell receptor beta chain derives from a study of control samples from healthy donors and cancer patients. With regard to this clone: Other DNA sequences in the sample encode the same CDR3.

Libraries were prepared by immunoSEQ multiplex PCR; TCRdb keeps only in-frame clonotypes and omits some of them. The table has about 98,000 clones, 70% to 80% seen once. The origin of this receptor is a woman aged 25 to 39 in good health. The sequenced sample was blood.

The CDR3 here is CASSERWRGETQYF. CDR3 DNA sequence: TGTGCCAGCAGTGAAAGATGGAGGGGGGAGACCCAGTACTTC. The genes are TRBV6-1 and TRBJ2-5; tentatively, D is TRBD1 or TRBD2 (6 bases each). Looked up from germline, CDR1 is MNHNS and CDR2 is SASEGT. Trimming stripped 2 bases from V and 5 bases from J, with 12 bases between. This CDR3 is 14 amino acids long.